This TCR beta chain derives from a study of shared clonotypes between healthy human individuals. Repertoires were generated with immunoSEQ multiplex PCR, while TCRdb's copy carries only in-frame clones and drops some. Seen here are about 800,000 clones, about 96% observed once, and the top ten hold 0.2% to 0.25%. The V gene's germline CDR1 is KGHSH and CDR2 LQKENI. The CDR3 loop spans 15 amino acids. The J segment lost 0 bases and the V segment lost 6 bases, leaving 5 bases of the junction unmatched. Study outcomes and limitations: Compared with memory subsets, naive subsets generally had larger estimated richness.

CD45RO-negative, CCR7-selected cells formed the naive CD8 fraction, which excluded terminally differentiated effector memory CD45RA+ cells. About this clone: Its target is unknown.

The source is a man in his thirties or forties in good health. The rearrangement uses TRBV18 and TRBJ2-1; 7 nucleotides align to TRBD1. The specimen was naive CD8+ T cells sorted from blood. The DNA of the CDR3 is TGTGCCAGCTCCGAGGACAGGAGCTCCTACAATGAGCAGTTCTTC. It is translated as CASSEDRSSYNEQFF.